One TCR beta chain is described in this entry. Its antigen remains unidentified. This record comes from a study of shared clonotypes between healthy human individuals. Notes on the study in general: Generation of non-shared clonotypes was less probable than generation of clonotypes shared by all four donors.

CDR3 length: 13 amino acids. Germline V gives CDR1 SGHNT, CDR2 YENEEA. V lost 5 bases to trimming and J lost 2 bases, with 9 bases between them. Each subset's genomic DNA was shared equally among a number of immunoSEQ plates. Each replicate PCR on the sorted subsets used about 0.2 ug DNA (roughly 32,000 T cell genomes). Clones were read by immunoSEQ multiplex PCR, and TCRdb kept only the in-frame ones, dropping some. The repertoire holds 1.4 million to 1.5 million clones, with roughly 97% as singletons. The clonotype originates from a young man in good health. This chain links TRBV11-3 with TRBJ2-5; D call uncertain. Material: naive CD4+ T cells sorted from blood. Subset indicated: CD45RA+ positively selected. The CDR3 bases are TGTGCCAGCAGCGGCCCCCCGCAAGAGACCCAGTACTTC. Its protein product is CASSGPPQETQYF.